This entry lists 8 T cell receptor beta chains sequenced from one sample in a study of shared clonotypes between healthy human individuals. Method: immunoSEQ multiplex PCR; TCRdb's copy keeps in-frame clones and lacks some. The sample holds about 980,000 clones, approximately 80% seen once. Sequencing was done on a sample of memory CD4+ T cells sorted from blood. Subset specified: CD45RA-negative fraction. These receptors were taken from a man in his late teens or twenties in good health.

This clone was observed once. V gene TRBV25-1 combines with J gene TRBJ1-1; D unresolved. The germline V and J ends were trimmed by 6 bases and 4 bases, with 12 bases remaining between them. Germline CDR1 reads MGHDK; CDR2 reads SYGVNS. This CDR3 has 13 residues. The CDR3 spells CASRNYLTTEAFF. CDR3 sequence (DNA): TGTGCCAGCAGGAACTACCTGACCACTGAAGCTTTCTTT.

CDR3 sequence (DNA): TGTGCCAGTACCCTGACTAGCGGGTTAGGCGGGACCCAGTACTTC. Translating it yields CASTLTSGLGGTQYF. The chain joins TRBV19 to TRBJ2-5; 10 bases are a match to TRBD2. J was trimmed by 7 bases and V by 7 bases; bases with no gene match: 12. CDR3 length equals 15 residues. Germline assignment: CDR1 LNHDA and CDR2 SQIVND (reference sequence).

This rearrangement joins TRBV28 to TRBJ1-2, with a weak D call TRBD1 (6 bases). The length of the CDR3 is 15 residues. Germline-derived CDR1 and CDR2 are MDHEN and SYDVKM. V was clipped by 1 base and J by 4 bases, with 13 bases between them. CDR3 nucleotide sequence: TGTGCCAGCAGTTTATCGGCCGGGACAAGCTATGGCTACACCTTC. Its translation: CASSLSAGTSYGYTF.

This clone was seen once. CDR3 region: CSVEETLSKNIQYF. CDR3 bases: TGCAGCGTTGAAGAGACTCTCTCCAAAAACATTCAGTACTTC. This chain connects TRBV29-1 to TRBJ2-4, with unresolved D. Trimming took off 0 bases at V and 2 bases at J, with 8 bases between the two ends. Germline lookup yields CDR1 SQVTM and CDR2 ANQGSEA. CDR3 size: 14 residues.

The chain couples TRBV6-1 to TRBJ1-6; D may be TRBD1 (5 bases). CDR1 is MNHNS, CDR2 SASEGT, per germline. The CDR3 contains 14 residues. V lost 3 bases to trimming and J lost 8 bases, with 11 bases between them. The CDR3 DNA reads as TGTGCCAGCAGTGAGATGGGCAGGGATTCACCCCTCCACTTT. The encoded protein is CASSEMGRDSPLHF.

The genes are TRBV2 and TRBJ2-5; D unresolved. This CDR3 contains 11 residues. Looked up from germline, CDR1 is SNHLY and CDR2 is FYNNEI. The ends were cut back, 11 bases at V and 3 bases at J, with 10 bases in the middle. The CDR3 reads CAGQHEETQYF. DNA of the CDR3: TGTGCCGGCCAGCATGAAGAGACCCAGTACTTC.

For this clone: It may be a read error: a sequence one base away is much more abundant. Written as DNA, the CDR3 is TGTGCCAGCAGCGCAACAGGGAATCAGCCCCAGCATTTT. Residues: CASSATGNQPQHF. V is TRBV5-6 and J is TRBJ1-5; perhaps TRBD1 as D (6 bases). Trimming shortened V by 4 bases and J by 4 bases, and 9 bases separated the two germline ends. The CDR3 is made up of 13 amino acids. Germline values: CDR1 SGHDT, CDR2 YYEEEE.

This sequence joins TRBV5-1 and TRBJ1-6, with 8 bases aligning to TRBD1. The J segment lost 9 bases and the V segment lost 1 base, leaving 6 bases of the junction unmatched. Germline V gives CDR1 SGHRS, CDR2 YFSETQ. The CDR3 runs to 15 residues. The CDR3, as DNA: TGCGCCAGCAGCTTGAAGGCAGGGGGCGGTTCACCCCTCCACTTT. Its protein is CASSLKAGGGSPLHF.